This T cell receptor beta chain is drawn from a study of technical replicates of blood from a few donors. Trimming removed 6 bases at V and 0 bases at J, with 15 bases between. The length of the CDR3 is 16 residues. Germline assignment: CDR1 MRHNA and CDR2 SNTAGT. The data were produced by immunoSEQ multiplex PCR, yet TCRdb's version contains in-frame clones alone and is incomplete. Of 87,000 or so clones listed, about 90% are singletons. Source material: T cells isolated from PBMCs. The chain joins TRBV6-4 to TRBJ1-3; D gene ambiguous. This TCR derives from a human donor in good health. The CDR3 DNA sequence: TGTGCCAGCAGGATAGTTCATTTACGCTCTGGAAACACCATATATTTT. It is translated as CASRIVHLRSGNTIYF.